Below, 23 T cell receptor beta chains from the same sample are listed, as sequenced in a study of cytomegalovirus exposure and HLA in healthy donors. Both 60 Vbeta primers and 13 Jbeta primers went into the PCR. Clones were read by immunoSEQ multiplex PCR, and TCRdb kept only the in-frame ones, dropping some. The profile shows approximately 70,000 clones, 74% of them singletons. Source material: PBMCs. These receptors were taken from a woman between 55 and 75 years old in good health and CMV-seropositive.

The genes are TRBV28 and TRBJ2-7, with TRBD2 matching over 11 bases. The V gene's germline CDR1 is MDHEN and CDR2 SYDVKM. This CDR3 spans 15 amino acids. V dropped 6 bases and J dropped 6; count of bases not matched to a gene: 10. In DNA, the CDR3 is TGTGCCAGCAGGGGACTAGCGGAGAGGGCGGGCGAGCAGTACTTC. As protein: CASRGLAERAGEQYF.

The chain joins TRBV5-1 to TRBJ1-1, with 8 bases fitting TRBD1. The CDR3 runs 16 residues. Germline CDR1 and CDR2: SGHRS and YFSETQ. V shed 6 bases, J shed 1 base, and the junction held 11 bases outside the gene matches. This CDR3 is CASTHQGAVKNTEAFF. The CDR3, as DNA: TGCGCCAGCACTCACCAGGGGGCGGTCAAGAACACTGAAGCTTTCTTT.

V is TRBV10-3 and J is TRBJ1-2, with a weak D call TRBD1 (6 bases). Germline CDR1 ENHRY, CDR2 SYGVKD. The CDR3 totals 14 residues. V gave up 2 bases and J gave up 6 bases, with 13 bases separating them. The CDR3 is CAISERGGLNGYTF. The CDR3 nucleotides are TGTGCCATCAGTGAGAGGGGGGGATTGAATGGCTACACCTTC.

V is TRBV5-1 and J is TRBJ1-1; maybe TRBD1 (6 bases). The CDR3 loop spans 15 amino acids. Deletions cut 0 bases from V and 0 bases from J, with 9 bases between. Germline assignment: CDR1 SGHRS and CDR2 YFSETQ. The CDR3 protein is CASSLEGVMNTEAFF. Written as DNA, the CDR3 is TGCGCCAGCAGCTTGGAGGGGGTTATGAACACTGAAGCTTTCTTT.

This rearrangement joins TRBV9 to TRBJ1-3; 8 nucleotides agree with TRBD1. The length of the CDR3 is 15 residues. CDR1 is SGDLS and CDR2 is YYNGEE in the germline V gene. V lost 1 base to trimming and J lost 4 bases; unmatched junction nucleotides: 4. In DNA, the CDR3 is TGTGCCAGCAGCGTAAGGACAGGGACGGGAAACACCATATATTTT. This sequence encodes CASSVRTGTGNTIYF.

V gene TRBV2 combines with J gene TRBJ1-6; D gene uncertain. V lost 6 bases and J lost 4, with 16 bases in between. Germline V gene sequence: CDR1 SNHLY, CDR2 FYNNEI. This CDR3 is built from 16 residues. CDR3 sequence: CASRSREERYNSPLHF. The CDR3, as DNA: TGTGCCAGCAGATCACGCGAGGAGCGGTATAATTCACCCCTCCACTTT.

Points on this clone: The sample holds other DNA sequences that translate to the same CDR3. The CDR3 coding sequence is TGTGCCAGCAGTGAGTCCAGGAACACTGAAGCTTTCTTT. Protein: CASSESRNTEAFF. This chain links TRBV25-1 with TRBJ1-1; no reliable D call. V was cut by 3 bases and J by 1 base, with 6 bases left in between. This CDR3 has 13 residues. CDR1 and CDR2 (germline): MGHDK, SYGVNS.

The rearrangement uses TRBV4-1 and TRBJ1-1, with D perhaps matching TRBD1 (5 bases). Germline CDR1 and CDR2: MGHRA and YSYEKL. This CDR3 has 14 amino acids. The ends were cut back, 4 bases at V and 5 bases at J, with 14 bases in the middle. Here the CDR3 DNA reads TGCGCCAGCAGCCGGGACCTCGGGGGAACTGAAGCTTTCTTT. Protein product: CASSRDLGGTEAFF.

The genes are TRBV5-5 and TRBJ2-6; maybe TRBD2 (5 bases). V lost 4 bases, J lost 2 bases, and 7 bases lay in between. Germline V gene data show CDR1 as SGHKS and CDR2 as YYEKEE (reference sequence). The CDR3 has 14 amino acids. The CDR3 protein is CASSPRAGANVLTF. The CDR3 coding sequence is TGTGCCAGCAGCCCGAGGGCTGGGGCCAACGTCCTGACTTTC.

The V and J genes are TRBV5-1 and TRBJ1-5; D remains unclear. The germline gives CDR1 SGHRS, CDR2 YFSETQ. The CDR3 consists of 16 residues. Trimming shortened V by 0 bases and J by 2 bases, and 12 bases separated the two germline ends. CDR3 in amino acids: CASSLVPGSGNQPQHF. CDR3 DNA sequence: TGCGCCAGCAGCTTGGTCCCGGGATCGGGCAATCAGCCCCAGCATTTT.

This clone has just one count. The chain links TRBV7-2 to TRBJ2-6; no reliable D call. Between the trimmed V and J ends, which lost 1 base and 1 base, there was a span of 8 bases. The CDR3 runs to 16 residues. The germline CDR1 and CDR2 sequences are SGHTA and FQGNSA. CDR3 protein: CASSLGGPSGANVLTF. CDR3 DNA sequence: TGTGCCAGCAGCTTAGGAGGTCCGTCTGGGGCCAACGTCCTGACTTTC.

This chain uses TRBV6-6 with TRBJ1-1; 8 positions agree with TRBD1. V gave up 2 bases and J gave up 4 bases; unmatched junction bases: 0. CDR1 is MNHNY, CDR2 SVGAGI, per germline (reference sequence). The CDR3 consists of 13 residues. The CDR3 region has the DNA TGTGCCAGCAGTTACACAGGGGGCACTGAAGCTTTCTTT. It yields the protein CASSYTGGTEAFF.

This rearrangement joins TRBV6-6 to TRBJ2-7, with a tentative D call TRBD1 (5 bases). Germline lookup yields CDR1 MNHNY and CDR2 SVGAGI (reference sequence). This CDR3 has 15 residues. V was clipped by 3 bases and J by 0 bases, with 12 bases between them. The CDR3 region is CASSYSQGTSYEQYF. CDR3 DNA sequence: TGTGCCAGCAGTTATTCGCAGGGAACCTCCTACGAGCAGTACTTC.

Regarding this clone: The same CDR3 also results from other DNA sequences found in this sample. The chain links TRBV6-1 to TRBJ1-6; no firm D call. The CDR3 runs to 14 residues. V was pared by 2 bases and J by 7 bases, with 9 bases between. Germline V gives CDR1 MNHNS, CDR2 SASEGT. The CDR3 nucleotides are TGTGCCAGCAGTGAACTGGACTCAAATTCACCCCTCCACTTT. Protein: CASSELDSNSPLHF.

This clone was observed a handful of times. CDR3 in DNA: TGTGCCAGCAGTGCCCGTCGGACTAGCGGGGGTCCCTCCAATGAGCAGTTCTTC. Amino acid sequence: CASSARRTSGGPSNEQFF. This chain connects TRBV6-1 to TRBJ2-1, with 13 bases fitting TRBD2. V dropped 4 bases and J dropped 6; count of bases not matched to a gene: 12. Looked up from germline, CDR1 is MNHNS and CDR2 is SASEGT. The CDR3 loop spans 18 amino acids.

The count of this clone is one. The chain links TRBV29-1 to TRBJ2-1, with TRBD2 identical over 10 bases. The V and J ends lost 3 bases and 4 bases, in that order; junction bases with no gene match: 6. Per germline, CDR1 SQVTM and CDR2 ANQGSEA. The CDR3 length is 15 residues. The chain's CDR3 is CSVDSPGLAYNEQFF. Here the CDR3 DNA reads TGCAGCGTTGACTCTCCGGGACTAGCGTACAATGAGCAGTTCTTC.

The CDR3 sequence is CASRIGDQPQHF. The CDR3 DNA is TGTGCCAGCAGGATCGGGGATCAGCCCCAGCATTTT. The J gene is TRBJ1-5, the V gene TRBV6-1; D is unclear. The CDR3 length is 12 residues. Per the germline V gene, CDR1 is MNHNS and CDR2 is SASEGT. V lost 6 bases to trimming and J lost 5 bases, with 8 bases between them.

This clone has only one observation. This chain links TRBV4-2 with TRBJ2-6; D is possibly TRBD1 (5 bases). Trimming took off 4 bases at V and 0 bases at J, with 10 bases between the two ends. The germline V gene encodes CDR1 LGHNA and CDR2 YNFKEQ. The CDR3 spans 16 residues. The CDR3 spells CASSRDSTSGANVLTF. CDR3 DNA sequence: TGTGCCAGCAGCCGAGACAGTACCTCTGGGGCCAACGTCCTGACTTTC.

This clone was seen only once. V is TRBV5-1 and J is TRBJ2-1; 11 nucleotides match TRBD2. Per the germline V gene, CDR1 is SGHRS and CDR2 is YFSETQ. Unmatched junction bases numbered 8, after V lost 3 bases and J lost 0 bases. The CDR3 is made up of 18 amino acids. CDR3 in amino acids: CASSSSSGRPRSYNEQFF. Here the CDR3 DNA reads TGCGCCAGCAGCTCTTCTAGCGGGAGGCCCCGCTCCTACAATGAGCAGTTCTTC.

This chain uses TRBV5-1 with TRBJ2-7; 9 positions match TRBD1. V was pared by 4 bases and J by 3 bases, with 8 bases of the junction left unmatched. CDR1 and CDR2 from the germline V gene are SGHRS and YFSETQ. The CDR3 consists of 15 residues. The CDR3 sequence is CASSLQTGGYYEQYF. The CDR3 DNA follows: TGCGCCAGCAGCCTACAGACAGGGGGGTACTACGAGCAGTACTTC.

The CDR3, as DNA: TGCGCCAGCAGCCCGAGACTAGCGGGTGAGACCCAGTACTTC. The encoded protein is CASSPRLAGETQYF. V and J are TRBV5-1 and TRBJ2-5; 10 nucleotides align to TRBD2. J gave up 5 bases and V 4 bases, and 5 bases lay outside the gene matches. Looked up from germline, CDR1 is SGHRS and CDR2 is YFSETQ. The CDR3 length is 14 residues.

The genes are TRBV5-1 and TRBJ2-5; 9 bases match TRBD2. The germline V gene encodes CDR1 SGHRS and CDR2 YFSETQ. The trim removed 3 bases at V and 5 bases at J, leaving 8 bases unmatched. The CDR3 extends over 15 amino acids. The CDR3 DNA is TGCGCCAGCAGCTCGGGACTAGCTTGGAGGGAGACCCAGTACTTC. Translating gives CASSSGLAWRETQYF.

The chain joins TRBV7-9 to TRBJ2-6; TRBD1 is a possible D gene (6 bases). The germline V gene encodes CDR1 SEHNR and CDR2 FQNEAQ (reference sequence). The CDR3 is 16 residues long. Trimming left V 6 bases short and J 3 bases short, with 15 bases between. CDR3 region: CASSLTGIGGANVLTF. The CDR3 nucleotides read TGTGCCAGCAGTTTAACAGGGATTGGTGGGGCCAACGTCCTGACTTTC.